Below are 8 T cell receptor beta chains sequenced from a single sample in a study of blood T cell repertoires in COVID-19. Some clones are missing from TCRdb's copy, which holds only in-frame ones; the method was immunoSEQ multiplex PCR. This table has approximately 150,000 clones, around 74% appearing once. Sequencing was carried out using peripheral blood. All receptors derive from a woman in her sixties or seventies with COVID-19, enrolled during active disease.

CDR3 region: CASSYSGQGFVTQYF. The CDR3 nucleotides are TGTGCCAGCAGTTACTCCGGACAGGGGTTTGTTACGCAGTATTTT. The V gene is TRBV6-2 or TRBV6-3, the J gene TRBJ2-3; 9 nucleotides align to TRBD1. V lost 0 bases, J lost 8 bases, and 6 bases stayed unmatched. The CDR3 runs to 15 residues. The V gene's germline CDR1 is MNHEY and CDR2 SVGEGT.

This chain links TRBV3-1 (or the pseudogene TRBV3-2) with TRBJ2-2; the D gene is possibly TRBD2 (5 bases). The CDR3 loop spans 13 amino acids. Per the germline V gene, CDR1 is LGHDT and CDR2 is YNNKEL (reference sequence). The V end lost 6 bases, the J end lost 3 bases, and 8 bases lay between the germline ends. CDR3 protein: CASSREYTGELFF. DNA for the CDR3: TGTGCCAGCAGTAGGGAGTACACCGGGGAGCTGTTTTTT.

This clone has only one observation. The J gene is TRBJ2-6, the V gene TRBV6-2 or TRBV6-3, with D possibly matching TRBD1 (6 bases). CDR3 length equals 16 residues. V lost 5 bases, J lost 4 bases, and 15 bases lay in between. Germline assignment: CDR1 MNHEY and CDR2 SVGEGT. This CDR3 is CASSLDSLSGANVLTF. CDR3 bases: TGTGCCAGCAGTCTGGACAGCCTTTCAGGGGCCAACGTCCTGACTTTC.

The rearrangement uses TRBV2 and TRBJ1-2; weak D call: TRBD1 (5 bases). CDR1 SNHLY and CDR2 FYNNEI come from the germline V gene. V dropped 7 bases and J dropped 1 base, with 22 bases sitting between them. This CDR3 is 17 amino acids long. The CDR3 nucleotides are TGTGCCAGCACTCAAAAGGCGCGCAGGGCCGTTAACTATGGCTACACCTTC. Translated, it gives CASTQKARRAVNYGYTF.

This chain connects TRBV9 to TRBJ1-2; D gene ambiguous. CDR3 length: 13 residues. The ends were cut back, 2 bases at V and 6 bases at J, with 11 bases in the middle. In germline, CDR1 is SGDLS, CDR2 YYNGEE. CDR3: CASSVDTLNGYTF. DNA for the CDR3: TGTGCCAGCAGCGTTGACACTTTAAATGGCTACACCTTC.

This clone was seen only once. V is TRBV19 and J is TRBJ2-2; D unclear. The CDR3 has 14 residues. Germline V gene lookup returns CDR1 LNHDA and CDR2 SQIVND (reference sequence). Deletions cut 3 bases from V and 4 bases from J, with 9 bases between. DNA of the CDR3: TGTGCCAGTAGTATTCCCACTGCCACCGGGGAGCTGTTTTTT. This translates into CASSIPTATGELFF.

The genes are TRBV28 and TRBJ1-5; weak D call: TRBD1 (6 bases). Germline loops: CDR1 MDHEN, CDR2 SYDVKM. This CDR3 contains 12 residues. The V end lost 8 bases, the J end lost 5 bases, and 10 bases lay between the germline ends. CDR3 amino acids: CASEQGYQPQHF. CDR3 nucleotide sequence: TGTGCCAGCGAACAGGGTTATCAGCCCCAGCATTTT. Drawing the rest from reference TRBV28 and TRBJ1-5, the complete variable domain is DVKVTQSSRYLVKRTGEKVFLECVQDMDHENMFWYRQDPGLGLRLIYFSYDVKMKEKGDIPEGYSVSREKKERFSLILESASTNQTSMYLCASEQGYQPQHFGDGTRLSIL.

This clone turned up a few times. The rearrangement links TRBV19 to TRBJ1-2; maybe TRBD1 (6 bases). The CDR3 length is 12 residues. The V gene's germline CDR1 is LNHDA and CDR2 SQIVND (reference sequence). Trimming took off 6 bases at V and 8 bases at J, with 13 bases between the two ends. CDR3 nucleotide sequence: TGTGCCAGTAGCACATACAGGGACGGCTACACCTTC. Protein: CASSTYRDGYTF.